The present T cell receptor beta chain was sequenced within a study of T cell responses to AZD1222 COVID-19 vaccine. Study conclusions and caveats: Once two AZD1222 doses were given, Spike-specific TCR breadth and depth went up. Repertoire collection took place solely once the T cell response had peaked.

Note on this clone: Its antigen is not known.

Only in-frame clones appear in the TCRdb table, and some are missing; sequencing was by immunoSEQ multiplex PCR. The data show some 60,000 clones, roughly 87% seen once. The source material was peripheral blood, sampled 28 days after the second AZD1222 dose. This TCR came from an adult who received the AZD1222 COVID-19 vaccine.

CDR3 in amino acids: CASSFLGRQETQYF. In nucleotides, the CDR3 is TGTGCCAGCAGCTTCCTGGGCCGGCAAGAGACCCAGTACTTC. The chain links TRBV11-2 to TRBJ2-5; no reliable D call. Germline CDR1 is SGHAT and CDR2 is FQNNGV. V lost 3 bases and J lost 2, with 10 bases in between. The CDR3 runs to 14 residues.